The sequence of this T cell receptor beta chain was determined in a study of T-cell reconstitution after alpha-beta-depleted transplantation in children (dated by TCRdb to about 2016). About the investigation overall: T-cell immune reconstitution after TCRalphabeta/CD19-depleted allogeneic hematopoietic cell transplantation in children was quantitatively tracked in the study by means of TCR repertoire profiling.

The library was prepared using PCR. Sequencing instrument: Illumina HiSeq 2500. TCR library preparation used molecular barcoding, with unique molecular identifiers applied to normalize quantification of the TCRbeta repertoire. TCRdb applied fastp at Q25 and MiXCR to the public reads, then kept only in-frame beta chains. One record per CDR3 amino acid sequence lists the most common genes and DNA. For this sample there are a few hundred thousand distinct CDR3 sequences; approximately 12% appear just once. About 5.4% of the sample is held by the ten biggest clonotypes. In its sample, this clonotype was seen a few times. Its antigen is currently not known. No qualities accompany the bases; no much larger clone lies one base away. From the cysteine up to the phenylalanine, the CDR3 has a length of 17 residues. Here the CDR3 DNA is all that survives: 51 bases in frame from base 1. The trim is 4 bases for V and 0 bases for J, with a gap of 19 bases between the germline ends.

This chain is built from TRBV12-3 or TRBV12-4 and TRBJ2-7, with a weak D call of TRBD2 (7 bases match). Source: PBMCs from the stem cell graft donor, taken from the stem cell graft. This TCR was sampled from a human donor who donated a stem cell graft to a child with combined immunodeficiency. The CDR3 loop reads CASSSPGGLSDSYEQYF. DNA sequence: TGTGCCAGCAGTTCCCCCGGGGGGCTTTCCGACTCCTACGAGCAGTACTTC.